The 18 T cell receptor beta chains presented below share a single source sample, sequenced in a study of T cells in Graves' hyperthyroidism and ophthalmopathy. The TCR beta CDR3 regions underwent amplification using RNA transcripts as the source. Primed by the HTBI set, a first-round RT-PCR was run on the TCR CDR3. TCRdb processed the multiplex PCR reads anew with MiXCR; each CDR3 protein has one entry. The table lists some 620,000 distinct CDR3 sequences, roughly 15% of them singletons. The sample taken for sequencing was blood. The receptors here all came from a woman aged 25 to 39 with Graves' hyperthyroidism.

There are many counts of this clonotype. The V gene is TRBV6-7, the J gene TRBJ2-1; D is perhaps TRBD2 (6 bases). TRBV6-7 is recorded as an ORF, its role being uncertain. The CDR3 sequence is 20 residues long. Between the trimmed V and J ends, which lost 4 bases and 1 base, there was a span of 26 bases. The CDR3 DNA is TGTGCCAGCAGTTCGCTAGCGACCCACTCCTCGAGGAATTCCTACAATGAGCAGTTCTTC. Translating it yields CASSSLATHSSRNSYNEQFF.

This clonotype was picked up one time. V usage is TRBV7-2 and J usage is TRBJ2-7, with D maybe TRBD2 (6 bases). The CDR3 is 15 amino acids. The ends were cut back, 5 bases at V and 0 bases at J, with 14 bases in the middle. Germline V gene data show CDR1 as SGHTA and CDR2 as FQGNSA. CDR3 nucleotide sequence: TGTGCCAGCAGCCCCCGGGACGGGGGCTCCTACGAGCAGTACTTC. Its protein is CASSPRDGGSYEQYF.

This clonotype appeared many times. This chain connects TRBV7-8 to TRBJ2-1; 8 positions agree with TRBD2. Germline V gene data show CDR1 as SGHVS and CDR2 as FQNEAQ. The CDR3 consists of 14 residues. After removal of 2 bases from V and 8 bases from J, the junction contained 5 bases not matched to a gene. The CDR3 region is CASSLSAGGYEQFF. The CDR3 DNA reads as TGTGCCAGCAGCTTAAGTGCGGGAGGCTATGAGCAGTTCTTC.

This clonotype came up a few times. The rearrangement joins TRBV11-2 to TRBJ2-1; D may be TRBD2 (6 bases). V lost 3 bases, J lost 10 bases, and 10 bases lay in between. The CDR3 is 12 amino acids. Germline V lookup: CDR1 SGHAT, CDR2 FQNNGV. DNA for the CDR3: TGTGCCAGCAGCTTCGGGAGCGCCGAGCAGTTCTTC. As protein: CASSFGSAEQFF.

The gene calls are TRBV2 and TRBJ1-1, with D possibly matching TRBD1 (6 bases). V was trimmed by 7 bases and J by 4 bases, leaving 16 bases between them. Germline-derived CDR1 and CDR2 are SNHLY and FYNNEI. The length of the CDR3 is 14 residues. The chain's CDR3 is CASTGEGVGTEAFF. Written as DNA, the CDR3 is TGTGCCAGCACCGGGGAGGGGGTAGGCACTGAAGCTTTCTTT. The full variable domain, in which reference TRBV2 and TRBJ1-1 provide the parts outside the CDR3, is EPEVTQTPSHQVTQMGQEVILRCVPISNHLYFYWYRQILGQKVEFLVSFYNNEISEKSEIFDDQFSVERPDGSNFTLKIRSTKLEDSAMYFCASTGEGVGTEAFFGQGTRLTVV.

The rearrangement uses TRBV7-2 and TRBJ2-4; D uncertain. CDR1 SGHTA and CDR2 FQGNSA come from the germline V gene. This CDR3 spans 14 amino acids. Trimming left V 2 bases short and J 0 bases short, with 5 bases between. CDR3 sequence: CASSLILAKNIQYF. Written as DNA, the CDR3 is TGTGCCAGCAGCTTAATCCTAGCCAAAAACATTCAGTACTTC.

The V call is TRBV15, the J call TRBJ1-2; D possibly corresponds to TRBD1 (6 bases). From germline, CDR1 is LNHNV and CDR2 YYDKDF (reference sequence). Trimming stripped 1 base from V and 6 bases from J, with 18 bases between. The CDR3 spans 16 residues. CDR3 in amino acids: CATSRGIRTDGDGYTF. CDR3 nucleotides: TGTGCCACCAGCAGAGGGATTAGGACAGACGGAGATGGCTACACCTTC. The full variable domain, with the rest looked up from reference TRBV15 and TRBJ1-2, is DAMVIQNPRYQVTQFGKPVTLSCSQTLNHNVMYWYQQKSSQAPKLLFHYYDKDFNNEADTPDNFQSRRPNTSFCFLDIRSPGLGDTAMYLCATSRGIRTDGDGYTFGSGTRLTVV.

The chain has TRBV12-3 or TRBV12-4 and TRBJ2-1; 7 bases agree with TRBD1. There are 16 residues in the CDR3. V lost 8 bases, J lost 4 bases, and 14 bases stayed unmatched. The CDR3 DNA sequence: TGTGCCAGCCGCTCCCCGACAGGGACCCTTTACAATGAGCAGTTCTTC. Protein product: CASRSPTGTLYNEQFF.

This clonotype turned up a few times. The rearrangement uses TRBV19 and TRBJ2-2; D is undetermined. This CDR3 is 13 amino acids long. Trimming removed 3 bases from V and 6 bases from J, with 8 bases in between. Germline CDR1 LNHDA, CDR2 SQIVND (reference sequence). Written as DNA, the CDR3 is TGTGCCAGTAGTATTGGATCCGCCGGGGAGCTGTTTTTT. Residues: CASSIGSAGELFF.

This sequence joins TRBV5-1 and TRBJ2-1; 9 bases match TRBD2. Germline V gives CDR1 SGHRS, CDR2 YFSETQ. CDR3 length: 15 residues. V lost 5 bases, J lost 2 bases, and 5 bases stayed unmatched. CDR3 DNA sequence: TGCGCCAGCAGGGATAGCGGGAGCACCTACAATGAGCAGTTCTTC. Its translation: CASRDSGSTYNEQFF. Looking up the rest from reference TRBV5-1 and TRBJ2-1 gives the full variable domain: KAGVTQTPRYLIKTRGQQVTLSCSPISGHRSVSWYQQTPGQGLQFLFEYFSETQRNKGNFPGRFSGRQFSNSRSEMNVSTLELGDSALYLCASRDSGSTYNEQFFGPGTRLTVL.

This clonotype was recorded many times. The chain combines TRBV12-3 or TRBV12-4 with TRBJ1-1, with TRBD1 identical over 9 bases. The CDR3 is 15 residues long. The V and J ends lost 2 bases and 3 bases, in that order; junction bases with no gene match: 4. The CDR3 nucleotides read TGTGCCAGCAGTTTATTGACAGGGGGGCACACTGAAGCTTTCTTT. The encoded protein is CASSLLTGGHTEAFF.

This clonotype was picked up many times. The chain joins TRBV28 to TRBJ2-1; TRBD1 matches at 9 bases. From germline, CDR1 is MDHEN and CDR2 SYDVKM. This CDR3 is built from 15 residues. With 6 bases clipped from V and 5 bases from J, the junction kept 8 bases outside the gene matches. The CDR3 DNA sequence: TGTGCCAGCAGACCCCGGGACAGGGAAGACAATGAGCAGTTCTTC. Amino acid sequence: CASRPRDREDNEQFF.

This chain joins TRBV4-1 and TRBJ1-2; the match to TRBD1 covers 7 bases. This CDR3 spans 16 amino acids. V lost 0 bases, J lost 5 bases, and 9 bases stayed unmatched. CDR1 and CDR2 (germline): MGHRA, YSYEKL. CDR3 in DNA: TGCGCCAGCAGCCAAGACACAGGGGTCGGTGGATATGGCTACACCTTC. Its translation is CASSQDTGVGGYGYTF.

The rearrangement links TRBV11-3 to TRBJ2-2; 13 positions agree with TRBD2. J lost 5 bases, V lost 3 bases, and 9 bases had no gene match. The CDR3 totals 18 residues. Per germline, CDR1 SGHNT and CDR2 YENEEA. CDR3 loop: CASSFGTSGKRGTGELFF. For the CDR3, the DNA is TGTGCCAGCAGCTTCGGGACTAGCGGGAAGCGGGGGACCGGGGAGCTGTTTTTT.

This sequence joins TRBV7-8 and TRBJ1-1; tentative D call: TRBD1 (6 bases). Trimming left V 3 bases short and J 4 bases short, with 15 bases between. Germline assignment: CDR1 SGHVS and CDR2 FQNEAQ. The CDR3 length is 15 residues. The CDR3 region has the DNA TGTGCCAGCAGCTTGGACAGCGCGGGTGCCACTGAAGCTTTCTTT. This sequence encodes CASSLDSAGATEAFF.

This clonotype was seen more than once but under ten times. The V and J genes are TRBV20-1 and TRBJ2-3; 8 nucleotides align to TRBD1. The germline V gene encodes CDR1 DFQATT and CDR2 SNEGSKA (reference sequence). There are 16 residues in the CDR3. Germline trimming cut 4 bases from V and 5 bases from J; bases unmatched to any gene: 14. In DNA form, the CDR3 reads TGCAGTGCTAACGCAGACTCAGGGGGCTGGGTAGATACGCAGTATTTT. Amino acids: CSANADSGGWVDTQYF.

This clonotype was recorded many times. The CDR3 DNA is TGTGCCACCAGTGACCCGGGACTAGCGGGAACGGCTGAGCAGTTCTTC. It codes for CATSDPGLAGTAEQFF. This chain links TRBV24-1 with TRBJ2-1, with 13 bases that match TRBD2. This CDR3 comprises 16 residues. With V trimmed by 4 bases and J by 9 bases, 8 bases remained unmatched. Germline V gene lookup returns CDR1 KGHDR and CDR2 SFDVKD.

The rearrangement joins TRBV30 to TRBJ1-2; D gene uncertain. From germline, CDR1 is GTSNPN and CDR2 SVGIG (reference sequence). This CDR3 comprises 10 residues. V gave up 0 bases and J gave up 8 bases, with 4 bases separating them. The CDR3 nucleotides are TGTGCCTGGAGTGTGGGGGGCTACACCTTC. Translating it yields CAWSVGGYTF.